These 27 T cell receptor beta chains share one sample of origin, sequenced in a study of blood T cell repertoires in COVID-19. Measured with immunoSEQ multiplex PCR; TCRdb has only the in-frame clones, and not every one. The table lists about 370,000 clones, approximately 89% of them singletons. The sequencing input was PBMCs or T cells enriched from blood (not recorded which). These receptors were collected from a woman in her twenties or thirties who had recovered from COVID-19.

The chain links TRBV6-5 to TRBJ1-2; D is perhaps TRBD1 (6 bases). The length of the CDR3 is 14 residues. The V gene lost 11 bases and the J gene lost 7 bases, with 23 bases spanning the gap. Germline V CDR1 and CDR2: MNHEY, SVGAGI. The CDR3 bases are TGTGCCGGGAACCGGGTTGGGCAGGGGTTTGGCTACACCTTC. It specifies CAGNRVGQGFGYTF.

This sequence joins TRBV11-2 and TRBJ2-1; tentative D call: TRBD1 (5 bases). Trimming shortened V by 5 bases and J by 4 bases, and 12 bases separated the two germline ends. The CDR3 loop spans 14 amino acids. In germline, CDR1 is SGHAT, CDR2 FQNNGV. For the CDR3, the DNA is TGTGCCAGCAGCCCGCGTGGGGCTTACAATGAGCAGTTCTTC. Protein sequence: CASSPRGAYNEQFF.

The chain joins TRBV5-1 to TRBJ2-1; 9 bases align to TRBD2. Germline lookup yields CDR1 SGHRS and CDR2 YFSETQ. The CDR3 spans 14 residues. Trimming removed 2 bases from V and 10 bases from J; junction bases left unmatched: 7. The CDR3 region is CASSFTSGPTEQFF. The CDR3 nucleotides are TGCGCCAGCAGCTTTACTAGCGGGCCCACAGAGCAGTTCTTC.

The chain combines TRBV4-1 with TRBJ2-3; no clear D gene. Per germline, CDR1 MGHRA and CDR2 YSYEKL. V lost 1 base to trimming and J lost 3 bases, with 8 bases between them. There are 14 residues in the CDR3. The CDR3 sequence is CASSQAGRTDTQYF. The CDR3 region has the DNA TGCGCCAGCAGCCAAGCCGGCAGGACAGATACGCAGTATTTT.

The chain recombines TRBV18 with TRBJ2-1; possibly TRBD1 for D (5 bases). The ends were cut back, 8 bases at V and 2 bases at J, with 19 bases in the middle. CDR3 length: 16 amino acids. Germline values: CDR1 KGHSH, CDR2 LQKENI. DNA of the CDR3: TGTGCCAGCCGCCCACAGTTGGGGCCAACCTACAATGAGCAGTTCTTC. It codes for CASRPQLGPTYNEQFF. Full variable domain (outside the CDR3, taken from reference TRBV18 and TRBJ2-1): NAGVMQNPRHLVRRRGQEARLRCSPMKGHSHVYWYRQLPEEGLKFMVYLQKENIIDESGMPKERFSAEFPKEGPSILRIQQVVRGDSAAYFCASRPQLGPTYNEQFFGPGTRLTVL.

The CDR3 is CASRQGEAYTF. The CDR3 nucleotides are TGTGCCAGCAGACAGGGGGAAGCCTACACCTTC. The genes are TRBV12-3 or TRBV12-4 and TRBJ1-2; TRBD1 matches at 8 bases. Trimming removed 6 bases from V and 10 bases from J; junction bases left unmatched: 4. CDR3 length: 11 residues.

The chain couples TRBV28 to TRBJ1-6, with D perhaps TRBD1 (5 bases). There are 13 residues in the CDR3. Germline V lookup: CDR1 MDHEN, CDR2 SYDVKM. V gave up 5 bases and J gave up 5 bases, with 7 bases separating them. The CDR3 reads CASSRGDNSPLHF. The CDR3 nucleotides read TGTGCCAGCAGTCGGGGGGATAATTCACCCCTCCACTTT.

CDR3 DNA sequence: TGTGCCAGCAGTGAAGCGTTAACCGGGACTAGCACTCGCAATGAGCAGTTCTTC. It yields the protein CASSEALTGTSTRNEQFF. The J gene is TRBJ2-1, the V gene TRBV6-1; 9 bases are a match to TRBD2. CDR3 length equals 18 residues. Germline V gives CDR1 MNHNS, CDR2 SASEGT. After removal of 0 bases from V and 6 bases from J, the junction contained 12 bases not matched to a gene.

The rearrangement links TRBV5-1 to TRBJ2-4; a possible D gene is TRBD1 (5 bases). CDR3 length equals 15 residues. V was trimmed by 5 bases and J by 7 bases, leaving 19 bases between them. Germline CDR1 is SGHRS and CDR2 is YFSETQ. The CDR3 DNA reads TGCGCCAGCAGGCTCGGTGGGGCCGGTCTGAACATTCAGTACTTC. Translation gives CASRLGGAGLNIQYF.

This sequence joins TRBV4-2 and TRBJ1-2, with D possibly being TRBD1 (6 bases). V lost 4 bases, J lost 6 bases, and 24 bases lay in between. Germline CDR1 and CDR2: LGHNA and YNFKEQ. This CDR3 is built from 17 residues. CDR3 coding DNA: TGTGCCAGCAGCCCAGAACGCTCGACAGGACCTGGGCATGGCTACACCTTC. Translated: CASSPERSTGPGHGYTF.

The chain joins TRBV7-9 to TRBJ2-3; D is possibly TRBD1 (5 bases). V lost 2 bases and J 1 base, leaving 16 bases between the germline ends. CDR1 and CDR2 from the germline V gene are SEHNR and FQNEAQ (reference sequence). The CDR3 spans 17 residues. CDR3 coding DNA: TGTGCCAGCAGCTTAAGGGGTCGCCTACCCCGCACAGATACGCAGTATTTT. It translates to CASSLRGRLPRTDTQYF.

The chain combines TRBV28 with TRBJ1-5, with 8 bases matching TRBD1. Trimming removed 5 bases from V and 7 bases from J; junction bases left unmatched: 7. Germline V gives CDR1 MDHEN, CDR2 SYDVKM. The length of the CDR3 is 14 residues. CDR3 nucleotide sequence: TGTGCCAGCAGTCTGGACAGGGTCGGCCAGCCCCAGCATTTT. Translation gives CASSLDRVGQPQHF.

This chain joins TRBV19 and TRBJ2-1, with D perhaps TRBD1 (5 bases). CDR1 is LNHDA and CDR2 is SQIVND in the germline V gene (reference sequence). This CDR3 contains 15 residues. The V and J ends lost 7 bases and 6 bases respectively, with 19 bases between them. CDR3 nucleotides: TGTGCCAGTACCTGGGGCCTCGCGGCGGTCAATGAGCAGTTCTTC. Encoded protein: CASTWGLAAVNEQFF.

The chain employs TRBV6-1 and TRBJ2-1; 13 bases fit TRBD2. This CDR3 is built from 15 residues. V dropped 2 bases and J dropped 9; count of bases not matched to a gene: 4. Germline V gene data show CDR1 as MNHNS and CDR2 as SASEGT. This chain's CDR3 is CASSETSGGAIEQFF. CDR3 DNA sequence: TGTGCCAGCAGTGAAACTAGCGGGGGGGCCATTGAGCAGTTCTTC.

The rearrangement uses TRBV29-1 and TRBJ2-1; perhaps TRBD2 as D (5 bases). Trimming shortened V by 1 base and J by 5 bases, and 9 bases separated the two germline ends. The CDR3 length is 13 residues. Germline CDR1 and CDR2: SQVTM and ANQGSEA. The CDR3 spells CSVEGLFNNEQFF. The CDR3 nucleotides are TGCAGCGTTGAAGGACTATTCAACAATGAGCAGTTCTTC.

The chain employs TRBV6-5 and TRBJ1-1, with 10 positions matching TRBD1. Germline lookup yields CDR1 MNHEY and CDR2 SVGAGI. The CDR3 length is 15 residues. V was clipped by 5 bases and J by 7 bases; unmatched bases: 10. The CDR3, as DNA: TGTGCCAGCAGTCTATTAAGGACAGGGGGGTATGAAGCTTTCTTT. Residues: CASSLLRTGGYEAFF.

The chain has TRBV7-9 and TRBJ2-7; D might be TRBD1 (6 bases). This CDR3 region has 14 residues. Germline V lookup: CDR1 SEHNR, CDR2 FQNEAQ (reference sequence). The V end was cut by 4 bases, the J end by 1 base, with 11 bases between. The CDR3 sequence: CASSSQDSSYEQYF. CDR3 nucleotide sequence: TGTGCCAGCAGCTCACAGGACAGTTCCTACGAGCAGTACTTC.

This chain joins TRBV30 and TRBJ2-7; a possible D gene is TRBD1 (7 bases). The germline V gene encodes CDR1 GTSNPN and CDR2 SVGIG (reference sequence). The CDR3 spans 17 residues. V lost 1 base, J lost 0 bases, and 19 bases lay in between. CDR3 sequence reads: CAWSAERQGLSSYEQYF. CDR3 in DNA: TGTGCCTGGAGTGCCGAGCGACAGGGACTTAGCTCCTACGAGCAGTACTTC.

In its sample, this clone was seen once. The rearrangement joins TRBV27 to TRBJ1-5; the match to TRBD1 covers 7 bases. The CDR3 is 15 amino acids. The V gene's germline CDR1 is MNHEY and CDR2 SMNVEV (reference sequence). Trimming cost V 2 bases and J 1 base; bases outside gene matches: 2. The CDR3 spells CASSLQQGSNQPQHF. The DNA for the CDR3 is TGTGCCAGCAGTTTACAACAGGGGAGCAATCAGCCCCAGCATTTT.

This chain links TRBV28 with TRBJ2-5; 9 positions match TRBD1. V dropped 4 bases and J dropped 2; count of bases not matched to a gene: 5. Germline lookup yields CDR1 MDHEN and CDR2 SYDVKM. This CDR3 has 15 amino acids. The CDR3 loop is CASSSPGTGQETQYF. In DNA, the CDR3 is TGTGCCAGCAGTTCCCCCGGGACAGGGCAAGAGACCCAGTACTTC.

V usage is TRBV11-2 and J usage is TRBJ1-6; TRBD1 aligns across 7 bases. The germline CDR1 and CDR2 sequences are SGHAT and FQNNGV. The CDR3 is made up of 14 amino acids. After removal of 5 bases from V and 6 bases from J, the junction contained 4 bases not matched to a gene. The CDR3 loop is CASSPGQLNSPLHF. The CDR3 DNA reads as TGTGCCAGCAGCCCGGGACAGCTTAATTCACCCCTCCACTTT.

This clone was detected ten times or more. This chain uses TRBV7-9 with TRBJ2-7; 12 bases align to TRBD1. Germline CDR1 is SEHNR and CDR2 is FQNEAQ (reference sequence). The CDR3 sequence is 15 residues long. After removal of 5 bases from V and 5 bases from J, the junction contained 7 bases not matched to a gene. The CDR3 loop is CASSRGTGGFNEQYF. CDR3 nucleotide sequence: TGTGCCAGCAGCCGCGGGACAGGGGGCTTCAACGAGCAGTACTTC. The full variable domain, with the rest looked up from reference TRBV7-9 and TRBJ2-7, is DTGVSQNPRHKITKRGQNVTFRCDPISEHNRLYWYRQTLGQGPEFLTYFQNEAQLEKSRLLSDRFSAERPKGSFSTLEIQRTEQGDSAMYLCASSRGTGGFNEQYFGPGTRLTVT.

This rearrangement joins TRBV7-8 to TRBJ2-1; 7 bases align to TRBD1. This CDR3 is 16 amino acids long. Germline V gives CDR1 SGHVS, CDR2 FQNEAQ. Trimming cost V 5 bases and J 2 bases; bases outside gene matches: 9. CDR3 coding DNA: TGTGCCAGCAGCGGCCGGGACAGCGATACCTACAATGAGCAGTTCTTC. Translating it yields CASSGRDSDTYNEQFF. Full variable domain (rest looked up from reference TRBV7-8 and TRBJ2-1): GAGVSQSPRYKVAKRGQDVALRCDPISGHVSLFWYQQALGQGPEFLTYFQNEAQLDKSGLPSDRFFAERPEGSVSTLKIQRTQQEDSAVYLCASSGRDSDTYNEQFFGPGTRLTVL.

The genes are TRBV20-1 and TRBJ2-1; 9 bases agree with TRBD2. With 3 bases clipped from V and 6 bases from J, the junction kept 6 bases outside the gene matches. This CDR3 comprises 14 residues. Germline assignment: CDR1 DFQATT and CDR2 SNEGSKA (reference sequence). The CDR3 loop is CSASLASGINEQFF. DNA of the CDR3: TGCAGTGCTAGTCTGGCTAGCGGGATCAATGAGCAGTTCTTC.

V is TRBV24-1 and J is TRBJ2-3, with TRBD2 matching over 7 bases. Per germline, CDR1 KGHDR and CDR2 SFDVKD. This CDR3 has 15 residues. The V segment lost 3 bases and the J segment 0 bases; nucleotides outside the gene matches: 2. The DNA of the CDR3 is TGTGCCACCAGTGATCGTAGCGGGAGCACAGATACGCAGTATTTT. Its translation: CATSDRSGSTDTQYF.

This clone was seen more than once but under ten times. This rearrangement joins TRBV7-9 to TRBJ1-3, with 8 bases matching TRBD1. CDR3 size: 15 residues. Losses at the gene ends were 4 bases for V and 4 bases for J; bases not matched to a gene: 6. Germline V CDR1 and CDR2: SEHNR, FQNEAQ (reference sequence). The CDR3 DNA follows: TGTGCCAGCAGCTCGTACAGGGGGGAAGGAAACACCATATATTTT. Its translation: CASSSYRGEGNTIYF.

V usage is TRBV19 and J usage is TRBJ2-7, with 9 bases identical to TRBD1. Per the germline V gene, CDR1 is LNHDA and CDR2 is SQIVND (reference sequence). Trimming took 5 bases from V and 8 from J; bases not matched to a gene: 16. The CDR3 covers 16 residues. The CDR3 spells CASSPPWDRVSVKQYF. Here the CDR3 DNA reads TGTGCCAGTAGTCCACCTTGGGACAGGGTATCGGTTAAGCAGTACTTC.